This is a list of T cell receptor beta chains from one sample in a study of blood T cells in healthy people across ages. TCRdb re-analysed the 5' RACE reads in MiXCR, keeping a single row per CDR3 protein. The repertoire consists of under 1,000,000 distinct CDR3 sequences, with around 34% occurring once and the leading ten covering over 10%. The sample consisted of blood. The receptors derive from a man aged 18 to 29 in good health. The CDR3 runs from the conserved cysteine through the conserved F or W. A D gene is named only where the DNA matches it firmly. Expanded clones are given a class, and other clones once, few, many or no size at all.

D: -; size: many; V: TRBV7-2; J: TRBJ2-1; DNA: TGTGCCAGCAGCTTAGACCACAATGAGCAGTTCTTC; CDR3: CASSLDHNEQFF
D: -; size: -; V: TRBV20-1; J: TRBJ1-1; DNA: TGCAGTGCTAGAGCCATCGACACTGAAGCTTTCTTT; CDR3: CSARAIDTEAFF
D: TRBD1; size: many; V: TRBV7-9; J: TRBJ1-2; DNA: TGTGCCAGCAGCTTAGCTTACCGGGACAGGGACTATGGCTACACCTTC; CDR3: CASSLAYRDRDYGYTF
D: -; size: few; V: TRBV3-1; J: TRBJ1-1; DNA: TGTGCCAGCAGCCAAGGGGGCCAGAACACTGAAGCTTTCTTT; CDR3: CASSQGGQNTEAFF
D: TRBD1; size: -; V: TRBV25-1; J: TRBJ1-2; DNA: TGTGCCAGCAGTGGATGGACAGGGCTTGAATATGGCTACACCTTC; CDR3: CASSGWTGLEYGYTF
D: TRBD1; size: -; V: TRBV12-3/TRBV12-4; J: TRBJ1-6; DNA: TGTGCCAGCAGTCCCGGACAGGATAATTCACCCCTCCACTTT; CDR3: CASSPGQDNSPLHF
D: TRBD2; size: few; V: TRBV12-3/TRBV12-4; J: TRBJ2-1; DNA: TGTGCCAGCAGTGAGCGGGGGGCCCCCTACAATGAGCAGTTCTTC; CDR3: CASSERGAPYNEQFF
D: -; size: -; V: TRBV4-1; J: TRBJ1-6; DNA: TGCGCCAGCAGCCAACTGGCTGATTATAATTCACCCCTCCACTTT; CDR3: CASSQLADYNSPLHF
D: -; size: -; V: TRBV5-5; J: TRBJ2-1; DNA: TGTGCCAGCAGCACCCGGACTACGCGGTGGGAGACCCAGTTCTTC; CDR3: CASSTRTTRWETQFF
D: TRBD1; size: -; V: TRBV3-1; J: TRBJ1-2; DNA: TGTGCCAGCAGCCAAGCCGGACAGGGAGCTTTGGGCTACACCTTC; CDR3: CASSQAGQGALGYTF
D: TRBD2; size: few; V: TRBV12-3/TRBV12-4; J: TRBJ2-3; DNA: TGTGCCAGTTTTAGCGGGGGTCTGGCAGATACGCAGTATTTT; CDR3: CASFSGGLADTQYF
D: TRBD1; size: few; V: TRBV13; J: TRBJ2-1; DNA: TGTGCCAGCAGCTTAGGAGGACAGGGGGTTGTCAATGAGCAGTTCTTC; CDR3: CASSLGGQGVVNEQFF
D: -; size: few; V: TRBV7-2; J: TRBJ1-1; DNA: TGTGCCAGCGGGCCGGGACACCCAATGAACACTGAAGCTTTCTTT; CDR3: CASGPGHPMNTEAFF
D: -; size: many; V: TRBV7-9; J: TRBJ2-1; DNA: TGTGCCAGCAGCTTGAGGACAGAGCGCAATGAGCAGTTCTTC; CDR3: CASSLRTERNEQFF
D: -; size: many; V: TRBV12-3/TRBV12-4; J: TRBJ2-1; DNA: TGTGCCAGCAGTTTAGCGGGGCCCACGGCTGAGCAGTTCTTC; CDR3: CASSLAGPTAEQFF
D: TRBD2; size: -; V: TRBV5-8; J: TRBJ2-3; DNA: TGTGCCAGCAGCTTGGGGACTAGCGGGGGCCCCAGCGGCACAGATACGCAGTATTTT; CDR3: CASSLGTSGGPSGTDTQYF
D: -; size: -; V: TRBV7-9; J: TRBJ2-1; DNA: TGTGCCAGCAGCTCCCCCCGCGACAGGCTAAACAATGAGCAGTTCTTC; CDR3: CASSSPRDRLNNEQFF
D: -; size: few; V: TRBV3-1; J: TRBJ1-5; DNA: TGTGCCAGCAGCCAAGATGTAAGGGCCCAGCCCCAGCATTTT; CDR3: CASSQDVRAQPQHF
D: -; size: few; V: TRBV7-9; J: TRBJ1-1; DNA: TGTGCCAGCAGCTTAGTTGAAGCTTTCTTT; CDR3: CASSLVEAFF
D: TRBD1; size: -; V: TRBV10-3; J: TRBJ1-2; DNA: TGTGCCATCACCCAGACAGGGCTCTCTGGCTACACCTTC; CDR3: CAITQTGLSGYTF
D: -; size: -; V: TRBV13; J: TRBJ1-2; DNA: TGTGCCAGCAGCTCTTCGCCGGGACGGGAGAACTATGGCTACACCTTC; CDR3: CASSSSPGRENYGYTF
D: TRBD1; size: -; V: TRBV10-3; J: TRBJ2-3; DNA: TGTGCCGTCAGTGTGGGACAGGGAAGCGCAGATACGCAGTATTTT; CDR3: CAVSVGQGSADTQYF
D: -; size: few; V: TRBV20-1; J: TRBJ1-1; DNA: TGCAGTGCTAGAGTCGCTGGGCAGATGAACACTGAAGCTTTCTTT; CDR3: CSARVAGQMNTEAFF
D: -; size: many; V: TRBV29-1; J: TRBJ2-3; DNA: TGCAGCTCGTGGATGTCCAATACGCAGTATTTT; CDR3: CSSWMSNTQYF
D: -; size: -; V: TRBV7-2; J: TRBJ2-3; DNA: TGTGCCAGCAGCTTAGGGCTAATAGGGGATACGCAGTATTTT; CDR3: CASSLGLIGDTQYF
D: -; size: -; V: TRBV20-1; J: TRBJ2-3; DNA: TGCAGTGCTCCCCTGGCGGGGAGGACAGATACGCAGTATTTT; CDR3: CSAPLAGRTDTQYF
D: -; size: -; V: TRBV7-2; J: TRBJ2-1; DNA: TGTGCCAGCAGCCGGGGGGCAGGCACCATACTGGGTGGTGAGCAGTTCTTC; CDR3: CASSRGAGTILGGEQFF
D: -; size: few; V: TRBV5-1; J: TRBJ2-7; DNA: TGCGCCAGCAGCTTGGAGGGTGGGGGCCCCTACGAGCAGTACTTC; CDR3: CASSLEGGGPYEQYF
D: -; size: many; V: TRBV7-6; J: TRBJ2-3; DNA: TGTGCCAGCAGCGATGCGGGTCGCACAGATACGCAGTATTTT; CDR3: CASSDAGRTDTQYF
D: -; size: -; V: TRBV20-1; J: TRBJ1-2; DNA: TGCAGTGCTAGTCCGACGGCCGGGGGCGCGGGGGGCTACACCTTC; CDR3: CSASPTAGGAGGYTF
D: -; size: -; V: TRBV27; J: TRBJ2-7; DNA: TGTGCCAGCAAATCACGGACACTCTACGAGCAGTACTTC; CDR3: CASKSRTLYEQYF
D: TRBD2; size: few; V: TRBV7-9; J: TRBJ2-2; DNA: TGTGCCAGCAGCTCGTCAGCGGGGGCCTACACCGGGGAGCTGTTTTTT; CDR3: CASSSSAGAYTGELFF
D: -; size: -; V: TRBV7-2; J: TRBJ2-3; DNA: TGTGCCAGCAGCTTAGCGAGCATCGGGGCAGATACGCAGTATTTT; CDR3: CASSLASIGADTQYF
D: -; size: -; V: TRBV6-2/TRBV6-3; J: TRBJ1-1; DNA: TGTGCCAGCAGTTACGAGGCAGGGGAGAACACTGAAGCTTTCTTT; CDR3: CASSYEAGENTEAFF
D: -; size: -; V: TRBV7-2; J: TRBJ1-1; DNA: TGTGCCAGCAGCTTAGGAACGGGGTTTAGCACTGAAGCTTTCTTT; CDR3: CASSLGTGFSTEAFF
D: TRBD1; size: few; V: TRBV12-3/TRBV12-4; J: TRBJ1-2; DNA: TGTGCCAGCAGTTTAGCTCGGACAGGACCCTATGGCTACACCTTC; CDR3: CASSLARTGPYGYTF
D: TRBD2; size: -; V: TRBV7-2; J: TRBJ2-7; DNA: TGTGCCAGCAGCTTTCCGGGACTATGGAATGAGCAGTACTTC; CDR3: CASSFPGLWNEQYF
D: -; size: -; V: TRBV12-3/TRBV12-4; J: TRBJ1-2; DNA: TGTGCCAGCAGCGAGGGCCGTGGCTACACCTTC; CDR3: CASSEGRGYTF
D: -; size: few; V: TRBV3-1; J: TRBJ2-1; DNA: TGTGCCAGCAGCCGGGCGGGGCGAAATGAGCAGTTCTTC; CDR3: CASSRAGRNEQFF
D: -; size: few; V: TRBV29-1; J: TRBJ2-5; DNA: TGCAGCGTCGTTGGACGAGGTGAGCAGTACTTC; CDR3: CSVVGRGEQYF
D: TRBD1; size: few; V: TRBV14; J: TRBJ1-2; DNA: TGTGCCAGCAGCCAAGATGGTACAGGGGGTCCCTATGGCTACACCTTC; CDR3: CASSQDGTGGPYGYTF
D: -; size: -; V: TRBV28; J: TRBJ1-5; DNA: TGTGCCAGCAGTACATCGGAGCTCGTCGGCAATCAGCCCCAGCATTTT; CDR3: CASSTSELVGNQPQHF
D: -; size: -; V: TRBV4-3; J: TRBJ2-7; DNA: TGCGCCAGCAGCCAAGACGGAACAGTCTACAATGAGCAGTACTTC; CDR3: CASSQDGTVYNEQYF
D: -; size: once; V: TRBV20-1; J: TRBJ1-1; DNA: TGCAGTGCAATAAGGACGGGGGAAGTTGCTTTCTTT; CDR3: CSAIRTGEVAFF
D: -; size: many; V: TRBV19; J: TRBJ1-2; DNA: TGTGCCAGTAGAAATGACGGGAATCTTGGCTACACCTTC; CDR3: CASRNDGNLGYTF
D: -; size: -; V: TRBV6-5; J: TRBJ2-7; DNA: TGTGCCAGCAGCCAGAGGGGCCCCTACGAGCAGTACTTC; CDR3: CASSQRGPYEQYF
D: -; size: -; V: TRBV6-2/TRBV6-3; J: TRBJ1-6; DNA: TGTGCCAGCAGCCCCATTCGGGTCAGCTCCTATAATTCACCCCTCCACTTT; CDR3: CASSPIRVSSYNSPLHF
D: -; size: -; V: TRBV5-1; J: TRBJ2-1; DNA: TGCGCCAGCAGCTTGGGACGGTTTGGGGGGCAGGATGAGCAGTTCTTC; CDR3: CASSLGRFGGQDEQFF
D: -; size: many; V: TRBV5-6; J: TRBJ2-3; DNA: TGTGCCAGCAGCTTCCAGAGCACAGATACGCAGTATTTT; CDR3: CASSFQSTDTQYF
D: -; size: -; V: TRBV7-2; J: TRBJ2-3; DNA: TGTGCCAGCAGCTCTGACAGTGATACGCAGTATTTT; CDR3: CASSSDSDTQYF
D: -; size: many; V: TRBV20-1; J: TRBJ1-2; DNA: TGCAGTGCTAGGGGACTATTCGGCGATGGCTACACCTTC; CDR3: CSARGLFGDGYTF
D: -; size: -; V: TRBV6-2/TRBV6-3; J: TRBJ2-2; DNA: TGTGCCAGCAGTTACTGGGGAACCGGGGAGCTGTTTTTT; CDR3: CASSYWGTGELFF
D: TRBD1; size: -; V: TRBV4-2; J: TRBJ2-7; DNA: TGTGCCAGCAGCCAAGAAACAAAGGTTAGGGGGCGAGGCCAACCCGACAGCTACGAGCAGTACTTC; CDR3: CASSQETKVRGRGQPDSYEQYF
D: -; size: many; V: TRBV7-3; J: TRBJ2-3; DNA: TGTGCCAGCAGCTTAACACGGAGCACAGATACGCAGTATTTT; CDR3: CASSLTRSTDTQYF